The text below deals with one TCR beta chain. This clone was detected once. Its antigen target is currently unknown. No clone much larger than this one lies a single base away; base qualities are absent. Whole blood was collected in K2EDTA tubes by collaborating institutions according to the institutions' own protocols. For TCRbeta analysis, collaborators shipped samples in one of three forms: frozen whole blood, isolated PBMCs, or DNA extracted from either of those sample types. Unmatched junction bases come to 5, with V trimmed by 4 bases and J by 5 bases. The germline V gene (reference sequence) sets CDR1 to LNHDA and CDR2 to SQIVND. Taken from cysteine to phenylalanine, the CDR3 has 13 residues. Only the CDR3 DNA is retained, 39 bases long and in frame from the first base. These data are taken from a study of blood T cell repertoires in COVID-19 (dated by TCRdb to 2020 to 2021). About the investigation overall: The collaborator samples originated in the United States, Italy and Spain and spanned the acute and convalescent phases of COVID-19. The prospective study material was composed of cDNA or gDNA derived from T cells, B-cell-depleted T cells, or PBMCs. Subjects who had been exposed to COVID-19, were actively infected with it, or had recovered from it provided the deeply sampled blood TCRbeta repertoires that made up the dataset. The repertoires were released in a freely available public database meant as a resource for research on the immune response to SARS-CoV-2. The samples were drawn from the first 160 participants of the ongoing ImmuneRACE study and from 1,254 subjects provided by 6 global collaborators. A de-identified subject ID, COVID-19 status, age in years and sex were almost always included in the sample metadata. Where HLA class I and class II types were available, the types were taken from metadata supplied by the sample provider, not from assay-based typing.

TCRbeta CDR3 regions were amplified from genomic DNA by means of the immunoSEQ Assay, a bias-controlled multiplex PCR. In the authors' own workflow: The number of nucleated cells in each sample was estimated from the amplification of reference gene primers within the assay. To quantify the absolute abundance of each unique TCRbeta CDR3 rearrangement, sequence reads were collapsed and filtered. Productive Simpson clonality was computed per sample as the square root of Simpson's diversity index over productive rearrangements. TCRdb carries this immuneACCESS record with in-frame sequences only. Its versions omit some clonotypes, under half of them owing to an unresolved V gene in the studies checked, with the rest unexplained. The V and J calls and clone size are taken from that table; D and trimming were inferred from the DNA. Counted in this sample were approximately 180,000 clones; approximately 86% of them appeared once. The ten most abundant clones make up around 1.6% of the sample.

Study-wide conclusions, independent of this receptor: How much clinical and demographic metadata was included differed by source and by participant, and the metadata was provided uncurated.

This clonotype was obtained from a woman aged 45-60 years with acute or convalescent COVID-19. What was sequenced was peripheral blood. Recombination connected TRBV19 to TRBJ2-7; 7 central bases correspond to TRBD2. The CDR3 corresponds to CASSTLAGDEQYF. The bases read TGTGCCAGTAGTACCTTAGCGGGTGACGAGCAGTACTTC.